Only a few counts were recorded for the clone carrying this T cell receptor beta chain. As yet, its antigen is unknown. Patients all relapsed after autologous stem cell transplantation, and there was variation in brentuximab vedotin exposure. Classifying best responses yielded complete response, partial response or progressive disease. Libraries were prepared by immunoSEQ multiplex PCR; TCRdb keeps only in-frame clonotypes and omits some of them. There are approximately 61,000 clones in the sample; 80% to 90% occur only once, and roughly 15% lies in the top ten. These data originate in a study of PD-1 blockade in classical Hodgkin lymphoma. Study conclusions and caveats: Relapsed/refractory patients reportedly had lower baseline diversity than newly diagnosed patients. Whereas CD4+ TCR diversity had risen significantly by C4D1, CD8+ TCR diversity had not. With respect to the repertoire differences, their causes, possibly disease activity or prior therapy, remain undefined.

V was clipped by 0 bases and J by 4 bases; unmatched bases: 5. This CDR3 comprises 15 residues. Germline V gene lookup returns CDR1 SGHRS and CDR2 YFSETQ. This chain links TRBV5-1 with TRBJ1-1, with 8 bases lining up with TRBD1. The clonotype originates from a human donor with classical Hodgkin lymphoma. This specimen consisted of peripheral blood mononuclear cells (PBMCs), obtained at baseline. Written as DNA, the CDR3 is TGCGCCAGCAGCTTGGGTCCAGGGGGCGTCACTGAAGCTTTCTTT. Encoded protein: CASSLGPGGVTEAFF.